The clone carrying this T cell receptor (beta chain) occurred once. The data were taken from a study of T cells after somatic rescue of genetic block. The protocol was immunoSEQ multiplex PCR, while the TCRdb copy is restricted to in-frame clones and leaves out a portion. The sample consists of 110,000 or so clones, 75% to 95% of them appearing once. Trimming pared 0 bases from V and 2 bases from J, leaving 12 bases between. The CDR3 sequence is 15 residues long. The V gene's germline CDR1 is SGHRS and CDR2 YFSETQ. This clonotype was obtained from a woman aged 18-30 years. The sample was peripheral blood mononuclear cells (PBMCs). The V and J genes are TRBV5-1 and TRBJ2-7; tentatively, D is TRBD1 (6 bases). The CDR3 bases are TGCGCCAGCAGCTTGGTTGGGACACCCACCTACGAGCAGTACTTC. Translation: CASSLVGTPTYEQYF.